The T cell receptor (beta chain) described here comes from a study of T cell responses to AZD1222 COVID-19 vaccine. The table came from immunoSEQ multiplex PCR; TCRdb's copy has only in-frame clones and leaves some out. The profile covers about 200,000 clones, with roughly 92% appearing a single time and roughly 3.5% taken by the ten largest. From germline, CDR1 is SGHRS and CDR2 YFSETQ. There are 14 residues in the CDR3. V shed 1 base, J shed 2 bases, and the junction held 2 bases outside the gene matches. This sample comprised peripheral blood, obtained 28 days after the second AZD1222 dose. The clonotype comes from an adult who received the AZD1222 COVID-19 vaccine. This chain connects TRBV5-1 to TRBJ1-1; 7 bases align to TRBD1. The CDR3 sequence: CASSLQGGNTEAFF. The CDR3 DNA reads TGCGCCAGCAGCTTGCAGGGGGGAAACACTGAAGCTTTCTTT.